This TCR beta chain was documented in a study of a mutant IDH1 vaccine in newly diagnosed glioma. Study as a whole: Vaccinations, eight in total, occurred in weeks 1, 3, 5, 7, 11, 15, 19, 23. Standard pretreatment was either radiotherapy, temozolomide, or, for most, radiochemotherapy with temozolomide.

Assay: immunoSEQ multiplex PCR; the TCRdb copy retains only in-frame clones and omits some. The sample has some 40,000 clones; about four fifths are singletons. Germline V gene sequence: CDR1 MNHNY, CDR2 SVGAGI (reference sequence). Deletions cut 4 bases from V and 4 bases from J, with 14 bases between. The CDR3 covers 14 residues. Notes on this clone: Its antigen remains unknown.

The time point: week 23, last vaccination. The study gave 300 ug of mutant IDH1 20-mer peptide per vaccine dose, with topical imiquimod. The receptor's source is a man aged 40-49 years with glioma. Source: PBMCs, taken from a glioma patient whose treatment included an IDH1 peptide vaccine. J is TRBJ2-7 and V is TRBV6-6; unclear D gene. CDR3 DNA sequence: TGTGCCAGCAGTTGGGCGGCCGAAGTTTACGAGCAGTACTTC. The encoded protein is CASSWAAEVYEQYF.